Sequencing of this T cell receptor (beta chain) was carried out in a study of OX40 agonist ivuxolimab in advanced cancers. Study in general: Three partial responders included one hepatocellular carcinoma patient and two cutaneous melanoma patients. Overall study results and limits: CD4+ and CD8+ T cells in blood underwent clonal expansion by week 6 at 0.1 to 3.0 mg/kg. The specificity for antigen of the expanded peripheral T cells was not determined.

Turning to this clone: Antigen specificity is unknown.

The J segment lost 8 bases and the V segment lost 5 bases, leaving 10 bases of the junction unmatched. Looked up from germline, CDR1 is LNHDA and CDR2 is SQIVND (reference sequence). The CDR3 runs 15 residues. Clones were sequenced by immunoSEQ multiplex PCR, and TCRdb holds only the in-frame ones, with some missing. Among about 100,000 clones listed, under 95% were seen once. Sequencing was performed on CD4+ or CD8+ T cells sorted from blood, taken in a trial of the OX40 agonist ivuxolimab. The chain is built from TRBV19 and TRBJ1-4, with 8 bases fitting TRBD1. This clonotype was obtained from an adult with an advanced solid tumor such as melanoma, head and neck, liver or kidney cancer. The DNA for the CDR3 is TGTGCCAGTAGTGCCTTAGACAGGGGAAGAGAAAAACTGTTTTTT. Translation gives CASSALDRGREKLFF. The full variable domain, completed using reference TRBV19 and TRBJ1-4, is DGGITQSPKYLFRKEGQNVTLSCEQNLNHDAMYWYRQDPGQGLRLIYYSQIVNDFQKGDIAEGYSVSREKKESFPLTVTSAQKNPTAFYLCASSALDRGREKLFFGSGTQLSVL.